Listed here is a single T cell receptor beta chain. A second roughly 6 to 12 cycle PCR used barcoded and J-beta primers. From the 5' RACE reads, TCRdb called clonotypes with MiXCR, one entry per CDR3 protein. The data contain around 1,900,000 distinct CDR3 sequences, around 42% of them singletons. CDR3 size: 14 residues. V was pared by 6 bases and J by 3 bases, with 3 bases of the junction left unmatched. The data belong to a study of blood T cells in healthy people across ages. The receptor comes from a human donor in good health. The rearrangement joins TRBV12-3 or TRBV12-4 to TRBJ2-2; 8 nucleotides agree with TRBD1. The sequencing sample was made of blood. CDR3 protein: CASSTGGHTGELFF. The CDR3 DNA follows: TGTGCCAGCAGCACAGGGGGGCACACCGGGGAGCTGTTTTTT.